These 8 T cell receptor beta chains came from one sample sequenced in a study of blood T cell repertoires in COVID-19. Here immunoSEQ multiplex PCR was the method, and the copy in TCRdb shows in-frame clones only, minus some. The repertoire has around 150,000 clones, 78% of them found once; the top ten carry 14%. The sample comprised peripheral blood. The receptors stem from a woman older than 75 with acute or convalescent COVID-19.

This rearrangement joins TRBV28 to TRBJ1-2, with TRBD1 matching 7 bases. Per the germline V gene, CDR1 is MDHEN and CDR2 is SYDVKM. This CDR3 has 12 residues. V gave up 6 bases and J gave up 7 bases; unmatched junction bases: 5. This CDR3 is CASSSDRVGYTF. CDR3 DNA: TGTGCCAGCAGCTCTGACAGGGTTGGCTACACCTTC.

CDR3 loop: CASSQEGSGRVKGADTQYF. The CDR3 bases are TGCGCCAGCAGCCAAGAGGGTAGCGGGAGGGTTAAGGGTGCAGATACGCAGTATTTT. The chain carries TRBV4-1 and TRBJ2-3; TRBD2 agrees at 11 bases. The germline gives CDR1 MGHRA, CDR2 YSYEKL. Germline trimming cut 0 bases from V and 4 bases from J; bases unmatched to any gene: 12. The CDR3 length is 19 residues.

V usage is TRBV6-1 and J usage is TRBJ1-5; 9 positions agree with TRBD1. CDR3 size: 18 residues. CDR1 MNHNS and CDR2 SASEGT come from the germline V gene. Trimming took 3 bases from V and 0 from J; bases not matched to a gene: 9. For the CDR3, the DNA is TGTGCCAGCAGTGATCCGGGACAGGGCCGCTATAGCAATCAGCCCCAGCATTTT. It is translated as CASSDPGQGRYSNQPQHF.

The CDR3 sequence: CASSRGQGVYGYTF. Written as DNA, the CDR3 is TGCGCCAGCAGCAGGGGACAGGGGGTCTATGGCTACACCTTC. The chain has TRBV10-2 and TRBJ1-2, with 11 positions matching TRBD1. CDR1 is WSHSY and CDR2 is SAAADI in the germline V gene. The CDR3 spans 14 residues. V shed 6 bases and J 4 bases; nucleotides not matched to a gene: 4.

Worth noting for this clone: Other DNA sequences from this sample encode an identical CDR3 as well. The V gene is TRBV27, the J gene TRBJ1-2; the match to TRBD1 covers 10 bases. Unmatched junction bases numbered 0, after V lost 5 bases and J lost 6 bases. The length of the CDR3 is 12 residues. The germline CDR1 and CDR2 sequences are MNHEY and SMNVEV (reference sequence). In DNA form, the CDR3 reads TGTGCCAGCAGTGGGACAGGGGATGGCTACACCTTC. Translation gives CASSGTGDGYTF.

This chain uses TRBV30 with TRBJ1-1, with TRBD1 identical over 7 bases. CDR3 size: 15 residues. Trimming cost V 1 base and J 1 base; bases outside gene matches: 6. Germline V CDR1 and CDR2: GTSNPN, SVGIG (reference sequence). In DNA, the CDR3 is TGTGCCTGGAGTGCATCTCGACAGGGGAACACTGAAGCTTTCTTT. Translated: CAWSASRQGNTEAFF.

The chain recombines TRBV28 with TRBJ2-7; 10 positions agree with TRBD1. Losses at the gene ends were 6 bases for V and 4 bases for J; bases not matched to a gene: 3. This CDR3 is 13 amino acids long. In germline, CDR1 is MDHEN, CDR2 SYDVKM. CDR3 bases: TGTGCCAGCAGAGGACAGGGGGTTTACGAGCAGTACTTC. It codes for CASRGQGVYEQYF. The full variable domain, its missing parts supplied by reference TRBV28 and TRBJ2-7, is DVKVTQSSRYLVKRTGEKVFLECVQDMDHENMFWYRQDPGLGLRLIYFSYDVKMKEKGDIPEGYSVSREKKERFSLILESASTNQTSMYLCASRGQGVYEQYFGPGTRLTVT.

As DNA, the CDR3 is TGTGCCAGCTCACCCCGCGTGAAAGTCTCCTACGAGCAGTACTTC. It codes for CASSPRVKVSYEQYF. V is TRBV18 and J is TRBJ2-7; D unresolved. CDR3 length: 15 amino acids. V was cut by 3 bases and J by 0 bases, with 12 bases left in between. Germline CDR1 is KGHSH and CDR2 is LQKENI. Full variable domain (outside the CDR3, taken from reference TRBV18 and TRBJ2-7): NAGVMQNPRHLVRRRGQEARLRCSPMKGHSHVYWYRQLPEEGLKFMVYLQKENIIDESGMPKERFSAEFPKEGPSILRIQQVVRGDSAAYFCASSPRVKVSYEQYFGPGTRLTVT.